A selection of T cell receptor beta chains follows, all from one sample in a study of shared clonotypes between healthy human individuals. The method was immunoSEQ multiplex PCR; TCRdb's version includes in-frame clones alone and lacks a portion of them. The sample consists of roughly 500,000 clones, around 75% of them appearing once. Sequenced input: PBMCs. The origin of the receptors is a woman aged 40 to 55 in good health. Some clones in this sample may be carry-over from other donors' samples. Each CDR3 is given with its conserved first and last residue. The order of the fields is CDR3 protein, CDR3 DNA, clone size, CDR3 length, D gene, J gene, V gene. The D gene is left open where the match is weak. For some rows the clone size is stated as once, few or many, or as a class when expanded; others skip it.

CASSPPGSRADYGYTF,TGTGCCAGCAGTCCCCCCGGATCCAGGGCAGACTATGGCTACACCTTC,once,16,.,TRBJ1-2,TRBV28
CASSLAAGAEDTQYF,TGTGCCAGCAGCTTAGCAGCGGGAGCGGAAGATACGCAGTATTTT,.,15,TRBD2,TRBJ2-3,TRBV11-3
CASSLGDRGYEQYF,TGTGCCAGCAGTTTGGGGGACAGGGGCTACGAGCAGTACTTC,.,14,TRBD1,TRBJ2-7,TRBV28
CASGPQGATGELFF,TGTGCCAGCGGCCCACAGGGTGCCACCGGGGAGCTGTTTTTT,.,14,.,TRBJ2-2,TRBV28
CAWGPNTYEQYF,TGTGCCTGGGGACCCAATACCTACGAGCAGTACTTC,.,12,.,TRBJ2-7,TRBV30
CASSLTHSNRGVNEKLFF,TGTGCCAGCAGCTTAACCCACTCCAACAGGGGGGTTAATGAAAAACTGTTTTTT,few,18,TRBD1,TRBJ1-4,TRBV7-2
CASSEGQGGRTIYF,TGCGCCAGCAGCGAGGGACAGGGAGGTCGCACCATATATTTT,.,14,TRBD1,TRBJ1-3,TRBV5-1
CASSGLGADTQYF,TGTGCCAGTAGCGGGCTTGGCGCAGATACGCAGTATTTT,.,13,.,TRBJ2-3,TRBV19
CASSRTPYEQYF,TGTGCCAGCAGCCGAACCCCCTACGAGCAGTACTTC,many,12,.,TRBJ2-7,TRBV11-2
CASSQDKGGEQFF,TGCGCCAGCAGCCAAGATAAAGGGGGTGAGCAGTTCTTC,.,13,.,TRBJ2-1,TRBV4-1
CAWRIAGGPTDTQYF,TGTGCCTGGAGAATAGCGGGAGGACCCACAGATACGCAATATTTT,.,15,TRBD2,TRBJ2-3,TRBV30
CASSVVGSMNTEAFF,TGTGCCAGCAGCGTAGTTGGAAGTATGAACACTGAAGCTTTCTTT,.,15,.,TRBJ1-1,TRBV9
CASSGEIYEQYF,TGTGCCAGCAGTGGGGAAATCTACGAGCAGTACTTC,once,12,.,TRBJ2-7,TRBV2
CASSDRGGVQEEQFF,TGTGCCAGCAGCGACAGGGGAGGGGTTCAAGAGGAGCAGTTCTTC,.,15,.,TRBJ2-1,TRBV11-1
CASSLDSGSPTYEQYF,TGCGCCAGCAGCTTGGACAGCGGGAGCCCGACCTACGAGCAGTACTTC,once,16,TRBD2,TRBJ2-7,TRBV5-1
CASSLPPGEGDSGANVLTF,TGCGCCAGCAGCTTACCCCCGGGGGAAGGGGACTCTGGGGCCAACGTCCTGACTTTC,.,19,.,TRBJ2-6,TRBV5-1
CASSIAGQGRGEQYF,TGTGCCAGTAGTATAGCTGGACAGGGTAGGGGCGAGCAGTACTTC,.,15,TRBD1,TRBJ2-7,TRBV19
CASSSPPGLAGLPTDTQYF,TGTGCCAGCAGCTCCCCACCGGGACTAGCGGGGCTGCCCACAGATACGCAGTATTTT,once,19,TRBD2,TRBJ2-3,TRBV7-3
CASSWRQGTEETQYF,TGCGCCAGCAGTTGGAGACAGGGGACCGAAGAGACCCAGTACTTC,once,15,TRBD1,TRBJ2-5,TRBV5-1
CASSRVRNTEAFF,TGTGCCAGCAGCCGCGTGAGGAACACTGAAGCTTTCTTT,.,13,.,TRBJ1-1,TRBV6-4
CASTWSSPTEAFF,TGTGCCAGCACATGGTCTTCACCCACTGAAGCTTTCTTT,.,13,.,TRBJ1-1,TRBV6-1
CSVAPGHMNTEAFF,TGCAGCGTCGCGCCGGGACATATGAACACTGAAGCTTTCTTT,.,14,.,TRBJ1-1,TRBV29-1
CASSRGVETQYF,TGTGCCAGCAGCCGAGGGGTGGAGACCCAGTACTTC,.,12,.,TRBJ2-5,TRBV7-9
CASRGTNQETQYF,TGTGCCAGCAGAGGGACTAACCAAGAGACCCAGTACTTC,.,13,TRBD2,TRBJ2-5,TRBV6-1
CAYSGGAGYQETQYF,TGTGCGTATTCCGGGGGAGCGGGGTACCAAGAGACCCAGTACTTC,.,15,TRBD2,TRBJ2-5,TRBV30
CASSPTDVRDTQYF,TGTGCCAGCAGTCCGACGGACGTTAGAGATACGCAGTATTTT,.,14,.,TRBJ2-3,TRBV6-6
CASSRRDWNNEQFF,TGCGCCAGCAGCCGCCGGGACTGGAACAATGAGCAGTTCTTC,.,14,.,TRBJ2-1,TRBV4-1
CASSLSGTTGANVLTF,TGCGCCAGCAGCTTGTCTGGTACCACTGGGGCCAACGTCCTGACTTTC,.,16,.,TRBJ2-6,TRBV5-1
CSASTNTEAFF,TGCAGTGCTAGTACTAACACTGAAGCTTTCTTT,.,11,.,TRBJ1-1,TRBV20-1
CASSSGTGVWNYGYTF,TGTGCCAGCAGTTCAGGGACAGGGGTATGGAACTATGGCTACACCTTC,.,16,TRBD1,TRBJ1-2,TRBV5-4
CASSFRTNTGELFF,TGTGCCAGCAGTTTCAGGACGAACACCGGGGAGCTGTTTTTT,once,14,.,TRBJ2-2,TRBV27
CASSYQGRGELFF,TGTGCCAGTAGTTACCAGGGAAGAGGGGAGCTGTTTTTT,.,13,.,TRBJ2-2,TRBV19
CASNEGQLRETQYF,TGCGCCAGCAACGAGGGACAGCTTCGTGAGACCCAGTACTTC,.,14,TRBD1,TRBJ2-5,TRBV5-1
CASSLGRNNQPQHF,TGTGCCAGCAGCCTCGGACGGAACAATCAGCCCCAGCATTTT,.,14,.,TRBJ1-5,TRBV11-2
CASDEASVRLYGYTF,TGTGCCAGCGACGAGGCTTCCGTTCGCCTCTATGGCTACACCTTC,.,15,.,TRBJ1-2,TRBV6-1
CAWMGFTREQYF,TGTGCCTGGATGGGATTTACGAGAGAGCAGTACTTC,.,12,.,TRBJ2-7,TRBV30
CSVGTVGDEKLFF,TGCAGCGTAGGGACAGTGGGCGATGAAAAACTGTTTTTT,.,13,TRBD1,TRBJ1-4,TRBV29-1
CASSLASVRSEQYF,TGCGCCAGCAGCTTGGCCAGTGTTAGGTCCGAGCAGTACTTC,many,14,.,TRBJ2-7,TRBV5-1
CAWSPPDGTGGNYEQYF,TGTGCCTGGAGTCCTCCCGACGGGACAGGGGGCAACTACGAGCAGTACTTC,.,17,TRBD1,TRBJ2-7,TRBV30
CASSQAYRQGQGETQYF,TGTGCCAGCAGCCAAGCATATAGACAGGGCCAGGGGGAGACCCAGTACTTC,few,17,TRBD1,TRBJ2-5,TRBV4-2
CASSLLPTDGELFF,TGCGCCAGCAGCTTGTTGCCAACGGACGGGGAGCTGTTTTTT,once,14,.,TRBJ2-2,TRBV5-1
CATGQPNYGYTF,TGTGCTACGGGACAGCCTAACTATGGCTACACCTTC,few,12,TRBD1,TRBJ1-2,TRBV28
CASSYGPRTGLDTQYF,TGTGCCAGCAGTTATGGGCCGCGGACAGGGTTGGATACGCAGTATTTT,.,16,TRBD1,TRBJ2-3,TRBV6-5
CASTKSGSVRGTQYF,TGTGCCAGCACCAAAAGCGGGAGTGTGAGGGGGACCCAGTACTTC,.,15,TRBD2,TRBJ2-5,TRBV7-2
CASSLPTGPNEKLFF,TGTGCCAGCAGTTTACCGACAGGTCCAAATGAAAAACTGTTTTTT,.,15,.,TRBJ1-4,TRBV28
CASSLGGGPEKLFF,TGTGCCAGCAGCTTAGGTGGGGGGCCTGAAAAACTGTTTTTT,.,14,.,TRBJ1-4,TRBV13
CASSRLGGIRETQYF,TGTGCCAGCAGCCGACTTGGCGGGATTCGGGAGACCCAGTACTTC,.,15,.,TRBJ2-5,TRBV7-3
CSVDSGYEQYF,TGCAGCGTTGATTCGGGTTACGAGCAGTACTTC,many,11,.,TRBJ2-7,TRBV29-1
CASSPRQGAVEQYF,TGCGCCAGCAGCCCAAGACAGGGGGCAGTCGAGCAGTACTTC,.,14,TRBD1,TRBJ2-7,TRBV5-1
CASSLLRDTDRKQYF,TGTGCCAGCAGCCTCCTCCGGGACACCGATCGGAAGCAGTACTTC,many,15,.,TRBJ2-7,TRBV5-4
CASSSGQGAGEQYF,TGTGCCAGCTCATCCGGACAGGGGGCGGGCGAGCAGTACTTC,.,14,TRBD1,TRBJ2-7,TRBV18
CASSLVAGGTYNEQFF,TGTGCCAGCAGTTTAGTGGCAGGGGGAACCTACAATGAGCAGTTCTTC,.,16,TRBD1,TRBJ2-1,TRBV27
CASSRGAGSGNTIYF,TGCGCCAGCAGCAGGGGCGCGGGCTCTGGAAACACCATATATTTT,.,15,.,TRBJ1-3,TRBV5-1
CASSPFSGTGNGKLFF,TGTGCCAGCAGCCCTTTCTCCGGGACAGGGAATGGAAAACTGTTTTTT,.,16,TRBD1,TRBJ1-4,TRBV27
CASSYGGLGEKLFF,TGTGCCAGCAGTTACGGGGGGCTGGGTGAAAAACTGTTTTTT,.,14,.,TRBJ1-4,TRBV6-5
CASTPGWEGETQYF,TGTGCCAGCACCCCAGGGTGGGAGGGGGAGACCCAGTACTTC,.,14,TRBD2,TRBJ2-5,TRBV28
CASGLQGANTGELLF,TGTGCCAGCGGGCTCCAGGGGGCCAACACCGGGGAGCTGCTTTTT,.,15,TRBD1,TRBJ2-2,TRBV11-2
CSVELLVGYNEQFF,TGCAGCGTTGAACTCTTAGTGGGGTACAATGAGCAGTTCTTC,.,14,.,TRBJ2-1,TRBV29-1
CASTGHLGNQPQHF,TGTGCCAGTACGGGACACCTTGGCAATCAGCCCCAGCATTTT,.,14,.,TRBJ1-5,TRBV19